This T cell receptor (beta chain) originates from a study of blood T cell repertoires in COVID-19 (dated by TCRdb to 2019 to 2021). For context, the study as a whole: Samples from collaborators originated in the United States, Italy and Spain and spanned both the acute and convalescent phases of COVID-19. The material from the prospective study consisted of cDNA or gDNA derived from T cells, B-cell-depleted T cells, or PBMCs. Subjects who had been exposed to COVID-19, were actively infected with it, or had recovered from it provided the deeply sampled blood TCRbeta repertoires that made up the dataset. The repertoires were released in a freely available public database meant as a resource for research on the immune response to SARS-CoV-2. Samples came from the ongoing ImmuneRACE study (first 160 participants) plus 1,254 subjects from 6 global collaborators. Nearly every sample came with metadata listing a de-identified subject ID, COVID-19 status, age in years and sex. Where HLA class I and class II types were available, the types were taken from metadata supplied by the sample provider, not from assay-based typing.

Whole blood was collected in K2EDTA tubes by collaborating institutions according to the institutions' own protocols. Collaborator samples were shipped for TCRbeta analysis as frozen whole blood, isolated PBMCs, or DNA extracted from either sample type. The immunoSEQ Assay, a bias-controlled multiplex PCR, was used to amplify TCRbeta CDR3 regions from genomic DNA. The paper's processing steps were these. Nucleated cell counts per sample were estimated from amplification of reference gene primers within the assay. To quantify the absolute abundance of each unique TCRbeta CDR3 rearrangement, sequence reads were collapsed and filtered. For each sample, productive Simpson clonality was calculated as the square root of Simpson's diversity index over productive rearrangements. Imported from immuneACCESS, the table was reduced by TCRdb to in-frame sequences with V and J called. These copies leave out some clones; in studies compared against another copy, an unresolved V gene accounts for under half, and the cause of the remainder is not known. The DNA was the basis for D and trimming; V, J and clone size are from that table. For this sample there are about 120,000 clones; 60% to 75% appear just once. In total, the top ten clones hold 1.5% to 2% of the sample.

Per the germline V gene (reference sequence), LGHDT is the CDR1 and YNNKEL is the CDR2. The CDR3 covers 15 residues, taking in both the cysteine and the phenylalanine. The entry retains the CDR3 DNA only, 45 bases that are in frame from base 1. Clipping removes 6 bases from V and 5 bases from J, with 8 as the unmatched junction base count. A remark on this clone: This clone's antigen is unknown. The record has no base qualities; no much larger clone is one base away.

The paper's findings and limits, for the study overall: The amount of clinical and demographic metadata varied by source and participant and was provided uncurated.

The sample consisted of peripheral blood. The origin of this receptor is a woman aged 70-85 years with acute or convalescent COVID-19. The chain couples TRBV3-1 (or the pseudogene TRBV3-2) to TRBJ2-3; a stretch of 10 junction bases matches TRBD2. CDR3 reads: CASRKAGGLGDTQYF. The DNA reads as follows: TGTGCCAGCAGGAAAGCGGGGGGGCTTGGAGATACGCAGTATTTT.